Below are 22 T cell receptor beta chains sequenced from a single sample in a study of blood T cell repertoires in COVID-19. Sequenced by immunoSEQ multiplex PCR; TCRdb stores in-frame clones only, minus some. The sample has approximately 230,000 clones, approximately 89% seen once. The sample comprised peripheral blood. The origin of the receptors is a woman under 40 with COVID-19, enrolled during active disease.

V usage is TRBV10-2 and J usage is TRBJ2-6, with 12 bases that match TRBD2. V trimming: 3 bases; J trimming: 2 bases; junction bases outside the gene matches: 2. Germline-derived CDR1 and CDR2 are WSHSY and SAAADI. The CDR3 covers 17 residues. CDR3: CASSDRLAGAGANVLTF. DNA for the CDR3: TGCGCCAGCAGTGATCGACTAGCGGGAGCTGGGGCCAACGTCCTGACTTTC.

This clone was seen a few times. The V and J genes are TRBV10-1 and TRBJ2-1, with 9 bases matching TRBD2. The CDR3 runs 13 residues. V lost 6 bases and J lost 5; bases outside the gene matches: 2. From germline, CDR1 is WNHNN and CDR2 SYGVQD (reference sequence). This chain's CDR3 is CASSRLADNEQFF. The CDR3 DNA reads as TGCGCCAGCAGCCGACTAGCGGACAATGAGCAGTTCTTC.

The rearrangement links TRBV27 to TRBJ2-1; TRBD1 is a possible D gene (5 bases). Germline V gene data show CDR1 as MNHEY and CDR2 as SMNVEV (reference sequence). This CDR3 comprises 13 residues. V was cut by 2 bases and J by 11 bases, with 13 bases left in between. CDR3 DNA: TGTGCCAGCAGTTTAGAAAAGGGGTTAAAGCAGTTCTTC. Amino acid sequence: CASSLEKGLKQFF.

This rearrangement joins TRBV4-1 to TRBJ2-4; a weak D match, TRBD2 (5 bases). CDR1 and CDR2 from the germline V gene are MGHRA and YSYEKL. The V end was cut by 3 bases, the J end by 6 bases, with 15 bases between. The CDR3 runs to 15 residues. CDR3 DNA: TGCGCCAGCAGCCAGGACGGGATGACTGGAAACATTCAGTACTTC. This sequence encodes CASSQDGMTGNIQYF.

The rearrangement uses TRBV11-1 and TRBJ2-1, with 9 bases aligning to TRBD2. V lost 4 bases and J lost 14; bases outside the gene matches: 12. This CDR3 has 14 amino acids. Germline values: CDR1 SGHAT, CDR2 FQDESV (reference sequence). CDR3 region: CASSSLEAGGPEFF. The CDR3 nucleotides are TGTGCCAGCAGCTCTCTCGAGGCGGGGGGGCCTGAGTTCTTC.

J is TRBJ1-4 and V is TRBV4-3; D is ambiguous. Germline-derived CDR1 and CDR2 are LGHNA and YSLEER. Trimming cost V 1 base and J 8 bases, with 14 bases left between them. CDR3 length equals 15 residues. The CDR3 loop reads CASSQGLLGGEKLFF. The CDR3 coding sequence is TGCGCCAGCAGCCAAGGCCTTTTGGGCGGGGAAAAACTGTTTTTT.

Here the CDR3 reads CASSLGGGGGASYEQYF. CDR3 nucleotide sequence: TGTGCCAGCAGCTTAGGGGGGGGCGGGGGGGCCTCCTACGAGCAGTACTTC. The chain recombines TRBV11-2 with TRBJ2-7; 9 bases are shared with TRBD2. This CDR3 comprises 17 residues. Germline V lookup: CDR1 SGHAT, CDR2 FQNNGV. V lost 1 base and J lost 0; bases outside the gene matches: 7.

This clone has a handful of counts. CDR3 amino acids: CASSPTDRRTYEQYF. In DNA, the CDR3 is TGTGCCAGCAGTCCTACGGACAGGAGAACCTACGAGCAGTACTTC. This sequence joins TRBV28 and TRBJ2-7, with TRBD1 identical over 7 bases. V dropped 5 bases and J dropped 2; count of bases not matched to a gene: 9. This CDR3 has 15 amino acids. In germline, CDR1 is MDHEN, CDR2 SYDVKM.

This clone was seen ten or more times. Other DNA sequences in the same sample also yield this CDR3. This chain connects TRBV9 to TRBJ2-3; a possible D gene is TRBD1 (6 bases). V was trimmed by 0 bases and J by 0 bases, leaving 8 bases between them. CDR1 is SGDLS, CDR2 YYNGEE, per germline. The CDR3 is 15 residues long. The chain's CDR3 is CASSVGTGSTDTQYF. The CDR3 nucleotides read TGTGCCAGCAGCGTAGGAACAGGGAGCACAGATACGCAGTATTTT.

This clone was observed once. The chain is built from TRBV10-3 and TRBJ2-7, with 8 positions matching TRBD1. Looked up from germline, CDR1 is ENHRY and CDR2 is SYGVKD. Losses at the gene ends were 3 bases for V and 5 bases for J; bases not matched to a gene: 9. The CDR3 extends over 15 amino acids. CDR3: CAISEGAGGIHEQYV. The CDR3 nucleotides are TGTGCCATCAGTGAAGGTGCAGGGGGCATCCACGAGCAGTACGTC.

The chain has TRBV30 and TRBJ2-4; maybe TRBD2 (7 bases). Germline V CDR1 and CDR2: GTSNPN, SVGIG (reference sequence). V was pared by 8 bases and J by 8 bases, with 16 bases between. There are 12 residues in the CDR3. DNA of the CDR3: TGTGCCCAACAACAGGGAGGGGACATTCAGTACTTC. This encodes CAQQQGGDIQYF.

This clone was picked up one time. The rearrangement joins TRBV19 to TRBJ2-7; the D gene is possibly TRBD1 (6 bases). This CDR3 is built from 13 residues. The V gene lost 3 bases and the J gene lost 5 bases, with 11 bases spanning the gap. The V gene's germline CDR1 is LNHDA and CDR2 SQIVND (reference sequence). CDR3 amino acids: CASSMGPGDEQYV. In nucleotides, the CDR3 is TGTGCCAGTAGTATGGGTCCAGGGGACGAGCAGTACGTC.

The V gene is TRBV13, the J gene TRBJ2-3; D may be TRBD1 (5 bases). There are 15 residues in the CDR3. Germline V gene data show CDR1 as PRHDT and CDR2 as FYEKMQ (reference sequence). V was cut by 0 bases and J by 0 bases, with 7 bases left in between. CDR3 DNA sequence: TGTGCCAGCAGCTTAGGGGGGCGCAGCACAGATACGCAGTATTTT. Its protein product is CASSLGGRSTDTQYF.

This chain joins TRBV15 and TRBJ1-6, with unresolved D. There are 15 residues in the CDR3. Trimming removed 5 bases from V and 0 bases from J, with 8 bases in between. The germline gives CDR1 LNHNV, CDR2 YYDKDF (reference sequence). The CDR3 nucleotides read TGTGCCACCAGCCTGGTGAGCTCCTATAATTCACCCCTCCACTTT. Protein: CATSLVSSYNSPLHF.

This clone was seen a single time. The rearrangement uses TRBV2 and TRBJ1-2; 9 bases fit TRBD1. The CDR3 has 15 amino acids. The germline V gene encodes CDR1 SNHLY and CDR2 FYNNEI. The V segment lost 6 bases and the J segment 5 bases; nucleotides outside the gene matches: 10. The CDR3 bases are TGTGCCAGCAGCGCCGGGACAGGGATGGGATATGGCTACACCTTC. It translates to CASSAGTGMGYGYTF.

The chain carries TRBV6-5 and TRBJ2-3, with D possibly matching TRBD1 (5 bases). CDR3 size: 14 residues. Trimming shortened V by 6 bases and J by 5 bases, and 15 bases separated the two germline ends. Germline V gene data show CDR1 as MNHEY and CDR2 as SVGAGI. CDR3: CASSLQGRRDTQYF. The CDR3 DNA follows: TGTGCCAGCAGCCTCCAGGGAAGGAGAGATACGCAGTATTTT.

This clone was observed a single time. CDR3 coding DNA: TGCAGCGTTGAAGGTGGCATTTTAGAGACCCAGTACTTC. Translation gives CSVEGGILETQYF. J is TRBJ2-5 and V is TRBV29-1, with D unclear. The germline V gene encodes CDR1 SQVTM and CDR2 ANQGSEA. The CDR3 sequence is 13 residues long. V lost 1 base to trimming and J lost 4 bases, with 10 bases between them.

For this clone: Within the sample, other DNA sequences also encode this same CDR3. This chain links TRBV5-1 with TRBJ2-3, with D uncertain. Germline values: CDR1 SGHRS, CDR2 YFSETQ. Trimming removed 0 bases at V and 2 bases at J, with 7 bases between. The CDR3 runs 14 residues. The CDR3 spells CASSLGASTDTQYF. DNA of the CDR3: TGCGCCAGCAGCTTGGGGGCCTCCACAGATACGCAGTATTTT. Full variable domain (missing parts from reference TRBV5-1 and TRBJ2-3): KAGVTQTPRYLIKTRGQQVTLSCSPISGHRSVSWYQQTPGQGLQFLFEYFSETQRNKGNFPGRFSGRQFSNSRSEMNVSTLELGDSALYLCASSLGASTDTQYFGPGTRLTVL.

This clone was picked up a small number of times. The chain recombines TRBV10-1 with TRBJ2-1; D perhaps matches TRBD2 (6 bases). The V and J ends lost 0 bases and 2 bases respectively, with 11 bases between them. From germline, CDR1 is WNHNN and CDR2 SYGVQD (reference sequence). The CDR3 has 16 amino acids. CDR3 nucleotides: TGCGCCAGCAGTGAGTCATGGGACTTCACCTACAATGAGCAGTTCTTC. The encoded protein is CASSESWDFTYNEQFF.

DNA of the CDR3: TGTGCCACCAGTGACCCAGACAGGCGTGAGACCCAGTACTTC. This gives the protein CATSDPDRRETQYF. The rearrangement uses TRBV24-1 and TRBJ2-5; TRBD1 might be the D (6 bases). The germline CDR1 and CDR2 sequences are KGHDR and SFDVKD. The CDR3 runs 14 residues. Deletions cut 4 bases from V and 5 bases from J, with 13 bases between.

The chain combines TRBV11-3 with TRBJ1-1, with TRBD1 matching over 9 bases. This CDR3 region has 14 residues. Per the germline V gene, CDR1 is SGHNT and CDR2 is YENEEA. V trimming: 5 bases; J trimming: 3 bases; junction bases outside the gene matches: 4. CDR3 in DNA: TGTGCCAGCAGCCCCGGGACAGGGTACACTGAAGCTTTCTTT. Translating it yields CASSPGTGYTEAFF.

The rearrangement links TRBV2 to TRBJ2-5, with 11 bases aligning to TRBD2. The CDR3 consists of 16 residues. V gave up 3 bases and J gave up 5 bases; unmatched junction bases: 8. The germline V gene has CDR1 SNHLY and CDR2 FYNNEI. Written as DNA, the CDR3 is TGTGCCAGCAGTGATGCGGCTAGCGGGGGGCGGGAGACCCAGTACTTC. Translating gives CASSDAASGGRETQYF.